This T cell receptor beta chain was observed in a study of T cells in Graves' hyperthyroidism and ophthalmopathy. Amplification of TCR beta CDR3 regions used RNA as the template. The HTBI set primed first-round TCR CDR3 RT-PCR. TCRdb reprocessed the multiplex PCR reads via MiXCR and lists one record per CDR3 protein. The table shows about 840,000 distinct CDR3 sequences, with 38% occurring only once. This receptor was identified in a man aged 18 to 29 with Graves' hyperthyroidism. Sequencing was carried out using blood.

The DNA of the CDR3 is TGCGCCAGCAGCAGGGGACAGGGGAACACGGACACTGAAGCTTTCTTT. Protein product: CASSRGQGNTDTEAFF. The chain is built from TRBV5-1 and TRBJ1-1; 10 bases are shared with TRBD1. Germline lookup yields CDR1 SGHRS and CDR2 YFSETQ. The CDR3 length is 16 residues. The V and J ends lost 4 bases and 3 bases, in that order; junction bases with no gene match: 9. The complete variable domain, with remaining parts taken from reference TRBV5-1 and TRBJ1-1, reads KAGVTQTPRYLIKTRGQQVTLSCSPISGHRSVSWYQQTPGQGLQFLFEYFSETQRNKGNFPGRFSGRQFSNSRSEMNVSTLELGDSALYLCASSRGQGNTDTEAFFGQGTRLTVV.